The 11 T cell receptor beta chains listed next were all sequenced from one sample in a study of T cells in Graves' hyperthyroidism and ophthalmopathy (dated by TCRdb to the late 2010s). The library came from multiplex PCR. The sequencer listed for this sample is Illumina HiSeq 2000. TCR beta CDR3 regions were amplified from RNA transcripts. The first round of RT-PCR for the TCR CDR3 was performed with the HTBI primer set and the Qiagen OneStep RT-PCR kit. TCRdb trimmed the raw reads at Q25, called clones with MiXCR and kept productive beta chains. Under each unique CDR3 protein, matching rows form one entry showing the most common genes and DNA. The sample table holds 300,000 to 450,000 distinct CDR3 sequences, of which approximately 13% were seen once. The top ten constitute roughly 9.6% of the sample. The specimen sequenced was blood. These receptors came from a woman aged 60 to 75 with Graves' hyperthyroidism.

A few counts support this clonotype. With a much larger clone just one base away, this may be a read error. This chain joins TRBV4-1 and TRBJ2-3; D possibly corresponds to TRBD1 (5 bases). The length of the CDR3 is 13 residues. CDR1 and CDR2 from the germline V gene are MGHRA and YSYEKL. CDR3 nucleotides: TGCGCCGGCAGCCAGGGAACGCGTGATACGCAGTATTTT. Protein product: CAGSQGTRDTQYF.

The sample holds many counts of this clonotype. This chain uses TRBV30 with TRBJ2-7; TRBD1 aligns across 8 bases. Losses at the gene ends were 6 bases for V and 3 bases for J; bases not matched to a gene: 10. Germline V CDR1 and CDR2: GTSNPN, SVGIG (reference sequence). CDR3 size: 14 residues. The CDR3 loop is CACTRQGRYYEQYF. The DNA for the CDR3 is TGTGCCTGCACCAGACAGGGGCGTTACTACGAGCAGTACTTC.

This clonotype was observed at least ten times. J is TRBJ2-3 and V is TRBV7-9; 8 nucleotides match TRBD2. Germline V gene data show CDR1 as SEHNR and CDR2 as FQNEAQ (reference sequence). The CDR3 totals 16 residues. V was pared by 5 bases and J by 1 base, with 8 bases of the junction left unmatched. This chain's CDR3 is CASSPRAGGGTDTQYF. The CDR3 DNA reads TGTGCCAGCAGCCCTAGGGCGGGAGGTGGCACAGATACGCAGTATTTT.

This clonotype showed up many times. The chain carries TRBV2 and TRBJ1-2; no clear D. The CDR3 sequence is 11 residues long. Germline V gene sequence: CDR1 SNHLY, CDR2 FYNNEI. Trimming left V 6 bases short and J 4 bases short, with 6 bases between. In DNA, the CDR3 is TGTGCCAGCAGCTACAGCTATGGCTACACCTTC. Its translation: CASSYSYGYTF.

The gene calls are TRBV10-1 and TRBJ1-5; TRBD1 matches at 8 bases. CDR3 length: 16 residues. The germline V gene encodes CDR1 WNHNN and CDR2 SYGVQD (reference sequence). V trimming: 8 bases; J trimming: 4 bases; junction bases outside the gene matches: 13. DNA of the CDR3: TGCGCCAGCCCAAGGACTTCAGGGGGCGATAATCAGCCCCAGCATTTT. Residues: CASPRTSGGDNQPQHF.

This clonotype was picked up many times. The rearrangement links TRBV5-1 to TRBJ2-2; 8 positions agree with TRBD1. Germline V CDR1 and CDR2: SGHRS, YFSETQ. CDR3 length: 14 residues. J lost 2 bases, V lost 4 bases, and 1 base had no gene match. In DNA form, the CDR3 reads TGCGCCAGCAGCCAGGGGGCCAACACCGGGGAGCTGTTTTTT. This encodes CASSQGANTGELFF.

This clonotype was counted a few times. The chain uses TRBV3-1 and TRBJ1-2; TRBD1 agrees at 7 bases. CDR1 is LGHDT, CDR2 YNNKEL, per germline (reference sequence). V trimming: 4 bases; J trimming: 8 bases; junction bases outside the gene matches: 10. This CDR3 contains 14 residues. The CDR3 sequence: CASSPRQGFWGYTF. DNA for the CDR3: TGTGCCAGCAGCCCACGACAGGGATTCTGGGGCTACACCTTC.

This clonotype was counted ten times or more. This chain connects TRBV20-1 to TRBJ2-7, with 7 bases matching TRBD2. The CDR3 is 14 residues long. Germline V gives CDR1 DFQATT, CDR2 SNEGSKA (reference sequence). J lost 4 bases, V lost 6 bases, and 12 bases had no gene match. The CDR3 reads CSASRAGSTYEQYF. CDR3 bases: TGCAGTGCATCGAGAGCGGGGTCCACGTACGAGCAGTACTTC.

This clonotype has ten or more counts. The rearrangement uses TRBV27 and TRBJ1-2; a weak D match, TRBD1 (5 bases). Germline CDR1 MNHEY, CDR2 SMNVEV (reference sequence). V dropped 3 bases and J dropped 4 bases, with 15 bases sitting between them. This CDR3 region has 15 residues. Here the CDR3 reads CASSFGRASLYGYTF. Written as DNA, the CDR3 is TGTGCCAGCAGTTTCGGCAGGGCAAGCCTCTATGGCTACACCTTC.

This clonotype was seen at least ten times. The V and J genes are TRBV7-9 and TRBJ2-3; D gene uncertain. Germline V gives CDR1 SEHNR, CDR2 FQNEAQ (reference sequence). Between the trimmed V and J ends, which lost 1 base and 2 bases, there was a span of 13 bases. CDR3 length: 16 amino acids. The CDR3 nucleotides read TGTGCCAGCAGCTTAGTAGTCGGGCGGAACACAGATACGCAGTATTTT. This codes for CASSLVVGRNTDTQYF.

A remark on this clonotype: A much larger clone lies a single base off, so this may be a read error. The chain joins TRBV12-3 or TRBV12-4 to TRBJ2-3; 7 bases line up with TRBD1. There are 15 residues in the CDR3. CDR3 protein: CTSSALQGNTDTQYF. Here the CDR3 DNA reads TGTACCAGCAGCGCCTTACAGGGGAACACAGATACGCAGTATTTT.